Listed below are T cell receptor beta chains from one sample, sequenced in a study of cytotoxic CD8 clonotypes in ibrutinib-treated CLL. Repertoires were generated with immunoSEQ multiplex PCR, while TCRdb's copy carries only in-frame clones and drops some. This sample has more than 85,000 clones, with more than 70% found just once. Sequenced here: PBMCs, sampled after 24 months of ibrutinib treatment. These receptors all stem from a human donor with chronic lymphocytic leukemia. The CDR3 runs from the conserved cysteine through the conserved F or W. The D gene is left open where the match is weak. Clone sizes are given selectively: once, few, many, or a class where the clone is expanded.

d_call	v_call	j_call	clone_size	cdr3_aa	cdr3_nt
TRBD1	TRBV7-2	TRBJ2-1	-	CASSTPRGQLYNEQFF	TGTGCCAGCAGCACCCCCCGGGGACAGCTGTACAATGAGCAGTTCTTC
TRBD2	TRBV5-1	TRBJ2-7	-	CASSFLGLAASDEQYF	TGCGCCAGCAGCTTCTTGGGACTAGCGGCATCCGACGAGCAGTACTTC
TRBD1	TRBV28	TRBJ1-2	-	CASSSPGQGNYGYTF	TGTGCCAGCAGTTCACCGGGACAGGGGAACTATGGCTACACCTTC
TRBD1	TRBV23-1	TRBJ1-2	-	CASSLGDRGRGYTF	TGCGCCAGCAGTCTTGGGGACAGGGGGCGAGGCTACACCTTC
-	TRBV5-5	TRBJ1-2	-	CASSLVQGAGYTF	TGTGCCAGCAGCTTGGTTCAGGGTGCTGGCTACACCTTC
TRBD2	TRBV2	TRBJ2-7	-	CASSVAGEQYEQYF	TGTGCCAGCAGTGTGGCGGGAGAGCAGTACGAGCAGTACTTC
-	TRBV29-1	TRBJ2-7	-	CSVVIGDYDSYEQYF	TGCAGCGTTGTAATAGGCGACTACGACTCCTACGAGCAGTACTTC
TRBD1	TRBV5-4	TRBJ2-2	-	CASSSTGGLNTGELFF	TGTGCCAGCAGCTCAACAGGGGGCCTTAACACCGGGGAGCTGTTTTTT
-	TRBV2	TRBJ2-2	-	CASRKQGINTGELFF	TGTGCCAGCAGAAAACAGGGAATAAACACCGGGGAGCTGTTTTTT
-	TRBV18	TRBJ1-4	-	CASSQGGLGPGELFF	TGTGCCAGCTCACAAGGAGGCCTCGGTCCTGGAGAACTGTTTTTT
TRBD1	TRBV6-5	TRBJ1-2	-	CASSYRDRGTYGYTF	TGTGCCAGCAGTTACCGGGACAGGGGGACCTATGGCTACACCTTC
-	TRBV2	TRBJ1-3	-	CASSVGGSKGNTIYF	TGTGCCAGCAGTGTTGGAGGCTCGAAGGGAAACACCATATATTTT
TRBD2	TRBV7-2	TRBJ2-7	-	CASSSGRGLAGVTYEQYF	TGTGCCAGCAGCTCGGGGAGGGGACTAGCGGGAGTCACCTACGAGCAGTACTTC
-	TRBV19	TRBJ1-5	-	CASSVRTSLLGNQPQHF	TGTGCCAGTAGTGTCAGGACCTCCCTATTGGGCAATCAGCCCCAGCATTTT
-	TRBV20-1	TRBJ2-7	-	CSARGGYEQYF	TGCAGTGCTAGAGGGGGGTACGAGCAGTACTTC
-	TRBV7-9	TRBJ2-1	-	CASSLAGSSYNEQFF	TGTGCCAGCAGCTTAGCGGGGAGCTCCTACAATGAGCAGTTCTTC
-	TRBV18	TRBJ2-2	once	CASSPRAQGPTGELFF	TGTGCCAGCTCACCACGAGCGCAGGGTCCCACCGGGGAGCTGTTTTTT
TRBD1	TRBV9	TRBJ1-4	-	CASSGSSTGGLWGNEKLFF	TGTGCCAGCAGCGGCTCTTCGACAGGGGGCTTATGGGGGAATGAAAAACTGTTTTTT
-	TRBV29-1	TRBJ2-7	-	CSVEDRQETYEQYF	TGCAGCGTTGAAGATAGGCAGGAGACCTACGAGCAGTACTTC
-	TRBV7-8	TRBJ1-4	-	CASSFEITGTPWEKLFF	TGTGCCAGCAGCTTCGAGATAACAGGGACACCTTGGGAAAAACTGTTTTTT
-	TRBV7-9	TRBJ1-4	-	CASSLAGSMEFF	TGTGCCAGCAGCTTAGCGGGGTCGATGGAGTTTTTT
-	TRBV18	TRBJ1-1	-	CASSPGTRTEAFF	TGTGCCAGCTCACCTGGAACGAGGACTGAAGCTTTCTTT
TRBD2	TRBV18	TRBJ2-1	-	CASSPGLASYNEQFF	TGTGCCAGCTCACCGGGACTAGCGTCCTACAATGAGCAGTTCTTC
-	TRBV30	TRBJ2-5	-	CAWSVLGVARYQETQYF	TGTGCCTGGAGTGTACTAGGGGTCGCTCGGTACCAAGAGACCCAGTACTTC
-	TRBV7-3	TRBJ1-5	-	CASSLNSESNQPQHF	TGTGCCAGCAGCTTAAATTCTGAGAGCAATCAGCCCCAGCATTTT
-	TRBV6-1	TRBJ1-1	-	CASRASGSYTEAFF	TGTGCCAGCAGGGCCAGTGGGAGTTACACTGAAGCTTTCTTT
TRBD1	TRBV29-1	TRBJ2-1	-	CSADSDEGAIF	TGCAGCGCCGACTCAGACGAGGGGGCGATCTTC
TRBD1	TRBV27	TRBJ2-6	once	CASSPGTGSSGANVLTF	TGTGCCAGCAGTCCAGGGACAGGGAGCTCTGGGGCCAACGTCCTGACTTTC
TRBD1	TRBV4-2	TRBJ2-5	-	CASSQGWGGQGQETQYF	TGTGCCAGCAGCCAAGGGTGGGGGGGACAGGGCCAAGAGACCCAGTACTTC
-	TRBV28	TRBJ2-3	-	CASSLSPVNTDTQYF	TGTGCCAGCAGTTTATCGCCAGTGAACACAGATACGCAGTATTTT
-	TRBV5-1	TRBJ2-5	-	CASSLAGVLGTQYF	TGCGCCAGCAGCTTGGCCGGCGTGCTGGGGACCCAGTACTTC
-	TRBV9	TRBJ1-3	-	CASSVDVSGNTIYF	TGTGCCAGCAGCGTAGATGTCTCTGGAAACACCATATATTTT
-	TRBV4-2	TRBJ1-2	-	CASSLTRNYGYTF	TGTGCCAGCAGCTTAACCAGGAACTATGGCTACACCTTC
TRBD2	TRBV9	TRBJ2-7	-	CASSATSGYEQYF	TGTGCCAGCAGCGCGACTAGCGGCTACGAGCAGTACTTC
TRBD1	TRBV10-3	TRBJ1-2	few	CAISTGTGGNGYTF	TGTGCCATCAGTACCGGGACAGGGGGCAATGGCTACACCTTC
TRBD1	TRBV14	TRBJ1-1	-	CASSRSGTVNTEAFF	TGTGCCAGCAGCCGCTCCGGGACAGTTAACACTGAAGCTTTCTTT
-	TRBV11-2	TRBJ1-1	-	CASSHERSEAFF	TGTGCCAGCAGCCACGAAAGAAGTGAAGCTTTCTTT
TRBD2	TRBV19	TRBJ2-6	once	CASAGVSGGSGANVLTF	TGTGCCAGTGCTGGTGTTAGCGGGGGCTCTGGGGCCAACGTCCTGACTTTC
TRBD1	TRBV29-1	TRBJ2-7	-	CSVTGTGRVEQYF	TGCAGCGTCACAGGGACAGGGAGAGTGGAGCAGTACTTC
-	TRBV10-1	TRBJ1-1	-	CASRTGRELMRYTEAFF	TGCGCCAGCAGAACAGGGAGAGAGTTGATGCGTTACACTGAAGCTTTCTTT
-	TRBV27	TRBJ1-5	few	CASSLTIHINQPQHF	TGTGCCAGCAGTTTAACCATCCACATCAATCAGCCCCAGCATTTT
-	TRBV28	TRBJ2-6	-	CASSLTGTLDGANVLTF	TGTGCCAGCAGTTTGACCGGGACGCTGGACGGGGCCAACGTCCTGACTTTC
-	TRBV2	TRBJ2-7	many	CASTLTGFYEQYF	TGTGCCAGCACCCTGACGGGCTTCTACGAGCAGTACTTC
-	TRBV18	TRBJ1-3	-	CASSPPNTGLPDSGNTIYF	TGTGCCAGCTCACCACCGAATACAGGGCTCCCTGACTCTGGAAACACCATATATTTT
TRBD2	TRBV19	TRBJ2-2	-	CASGAGTGNTGELFF	TGTGCAAGCGGGGCAGGGACGGGGAACACCGGGGAGCTGTTTTTT
-	TRBV7-9	TRBJ1-1	-	CASSALGNTEAFF	TGTGCCAGCAGCGCTTTAGGAAACACTGAAGCTTTCTTT
-	TRBV2	TRBJ1-2	-	CASVVTFYGYTF	TGTGCCAGCGTGGTAACCTTCTATGGCTACACCTTC
TRBD2	TRBV19	TRBJ2-7	-	CASRTSGNSYEQYF	TGTGCCAGTAGAACTAGCGGGAACTCCTACGAGCAGTACTTC
TRBD1	TRBV18	TRBJ1-5	few	CASSSDRDQPQHF	TGTGCCAGCTCATCTGACAGGGATCAGCCCCAGCATTTT
-	TRBV30	TRBJ2-3	many	CAWSVSGNTDTQYF	TGTGCCTGGAGTGTTTCGGGAAACACAGATACGCAGTATTTT
-	TRBV19	TRBJ1-2	-	CASTLQRSGSYGYTF	TGTGCCAGTACCCTTCAGAGGAGCGGCAGCTATGGCTACACCTTC
TRBD2	TRBV19	TRBJ2-7	-	CASSKREGEGSYEQYF	TGTGCCAGTAGCAAGAGGGAGGGCGAAGGCTCCTACGAGCAGTACTTC
TRBD2	TRBV7-6	TRBJ2-5	-	CASSLEGVAGAGGETQYF	TGTGCCAGCAGCTTAGAGGGAGTAGCGGGAGCGGGGGGAGAGACCCAGTACTTC
TRBD2	TRBV7-2	TRBJ2-7	-	CASSLLAETSGEQYF	TGTGCCAGCAGCCTTCTAGCGGAGACCAGCGGGGAGCAGTACTTC
TRBD2	TRBV6-1	TRBJ2-7	-	CASRGTSKHYEQYF	TGTGCCAGCAGAGGGACTAGCAAACACTACGAGCAGTACTTC
TRBD2	TRBV5-1	TRBJ2-1	-	CASSVPGTSGRKYNEQFF	TGCGCCAGCAGCGTACCAGGTACTAGCGGGAGAAAGTACAATGAGCAGTTCTTC
-	TRBV4-2	TRBJ2-7	many	CASSPSSSYEQYF	TGTGCCAGCAGTCCCTCAAGCTCCTACGAGCAGTACTTC
TRBD2	TRBV5-1	TRBJ2-3	few	CASSLAPLAGDTDTQYF	TGCGCCAGCAGCTTGGCCCCTCTAGCGGGGGACACAGATACGCAGTATTTT
TRBD1	TRBV6-6	TRBJ1-5	-	CASSTGTGVHQPQHF	TGTGCCAGCAGCACCGGGACAGGGGTTCACCAGCCCCAGCATTTT